At least ten counts were recorded for the clone carrying this T cell receptor (beta chain). The antigen is undetermined. The time point: pre-sensitization, week 0. Sample treatment: therapeutic diphenylcyclopropenone sensitization with weekly scalp DPC. The data are from a study of human T cells and chemical hapten exposure. Study as a whole: Patients, a majority of them female, were diagnosed with alopecia areata, totalis or universalis. Study-level findings and limits: More PT1 expanded TCRs went with higher patch test scores. Sensitizing to DPC left TCRs with a frequency above 1 in 1000 unaltered.

Separate cDNA molecules received unique molecular identifiers, which the library attached to them. TCRdb re-called the RACE reads through MiXCR, storing one row per CDR3 protein. The sample has approximately 100,000 distinct CDR3 sequences, around 9.6% seen once. Germline assignment: CDR1 SGHDT and CDR2 YYEEEE. V was shortened by 2 bases and J by 3 bases, with 12 bases between the two germline ends. The CDR3 runs to 15 residues. This TCR came from a woman aged 40 to 49 with alopecia areata. Some clones in this sample may be carry-over from other donors' samples. The rearrangement joins TRBV5-6 to TRBJ1-5; the D is unclear. This material consisted of whole blood, taken in connection with sensitization to the hapten diphenylcyclopropenone (DPC). The chain's CDR3 is CASSFLNGINQPQHF. As DNA, the CDR3 is TGTGCCAGCAGCTTTCTAAACGGAATCAATCAGCCCCAGCATTTT.